These T cell receptor beta chains were read from a single sample in a study of blood T cell repertoires in COVID-19. Profiled with immunoSEQ multiplex PCR; TCRdb holds only in-frame clones, not every one. The table shows 200,000 to 300,000 clones, with 70% to 85% occurring only once. Material: peripheral blood. These receptors all come from a middle-aged man who had recovered from COVID-19. CDR3s include the opening cysteine and the closing phenylalanine or tryptophan. D genes are given only for firm matches. Size values are once, few and many counts, or a class for expanded clones, and some rows have none.

d_gene,v_gene,abundance,j_gene,CDR3nt,CDR3aa
NA,TRBV29-1,NA,TRBJ1-2,TGCAGCGTTGAGGGGGGACGCGGCTACACCTTC,CSVEGGRGYTF
NA,TRBV29-1,NA,TRBJ2-5,TGCAGCGTTGATGGGACCCAATACCTTCCTAGTCAGGAGGGTCTGTACTTC,CSVDGTQYLPSQEGLYF
TRBD2,TRBV7-2,NA,TRBJ2-1,TGTGCCAGCAGCTTGGCGTCTAGCGGGGGGGCCGCATACGAGCAGTTCTTC,CASSLASSGGAAYEQFF
NA,TRBV4-3,NA,TRBJ2-3,TGCGCCAGCAGCCAAGATAGGCCCCCCCTGAGGACAGATACGCAGTATTTT,CASSQDRPPLRTDTQYF
TRBD1,TRBV30,NA,TRBJ2-5,TGTGCCTGGAGTAGGGACAGGCAAGAGACCCAGTACTTC,CAWSRDRQETQYF
NA,TRBV6-5,NA,TRBJ2-1,TGTACCAGCAGGTTACAGGGGGGGCCCTACAATGAGCAGTTCTTC,CTSRLQGGPYNEQFF
NA,TRBV18,NA,TRBJ2-2,TGTGCCAGCTCATCAACCGGCACCGGGGAGCTGTTTTTT,CASSSTGTGELFF
NA,TRBV21-1,NA,TRBJ1-3,TGTGCCAGCAGCAAAGATCCGGGGGAACCGTGGGACACCATATATTTT,CASSKDPGEPWDTIYF
NA,TRBV7-9,NA,TRBJ2-2,TGTGCCAGCAGCTTAGGCAGGAACACCGGGGAGCTGTTTTTT,CASSLGRNTGELFF
NA,TRBV15,few,TRBJ1-5,TGTGCCACCAGCAGAGGGGGCCCGGCAGTTGGGAGCAATCAGCCCCAGCATTTT,CATSRGGPAVGSNQPQHF
TRBD1,TRBV6-2/TRBV6-3,NA,TRBJ2-3,TGTGCCAGCAGTTGGACAGGGGGCGGGAGCACAGATACGCAGTATTTT,CASSWTGGGSTDTQYF
TRBD1,TRBV14,NA,TRBJ1-4,TGTGCCAGCAGCCAAGAGGTGTACAGGGGCGATGAAGAAAAACTGTTTTTT,CASSQEVYRGDEEKLFF
NA,TRBV5-4,few,TRBJ2-7,TGTGCCAGCAGCTTGACCCTGACAGGAGCGTTCTCCTACGAGCAGTACTTC,CASSLTLTGAFSYEQYF
NA,TRBV9,NA,TRBJ1-2,TGTGCCAGCAGCGAGGGCGGGGGCTATGGCTACACCTTC,CASSEGGGYGYTF
NA,TRBV4-3,NA,TRBJ1-3,TGCGCCAGCAGCCAAGACCAAACAGGGTATAGTGGAAACACCATATATTTT,CASSQDQTGYSGNTIYF
NA,TRBV6-5,NA,TRBJ2-4,TGTGCCAGCAGTTACTCGTGGACACTAGCCAAAAACATTCAGTACTTC,CASSYSWTLAKNIQYF
TRBD1,TRBV6-5,NA,TRBJ1-6,TGTGCCAGCAGTTACTCGGGGGGGACAGGGAATTCACCCCTCCACTTT,CASSYSGGTGNSPLHF
NA,TRBV6-2/TRBV6-3,NA,TRBJ2-6,TGTGCCAGCAGTACAGGGCGGGCCAACGTCCTGACTTTC,CASSTGRANVLTF
NA,TRBV4-3,NA,TRBJ1-3,TGCGCCAGCAGCCTCTCGTGGGGGGAAGCTGGAAACACCATATATTTT,CASSLSWGEAGNTIYF
TRBD1,TRBV18,NA,TRBJ1-1,TGTGCCAGCTCACCGGACAGGGGTAACACTGAAGCTTTCTTT,CASSPDRGNTEAFF
NA,TRBV19,NA,TRBJ1-5,TGTGCCAGTAGTATAGATCGGTCCCAGCCCCAGCATTTT,CASSIDRSQPQHF
TRBD1,TRBV7-2,NA,TRBJ1-2,TGTGCCAGCAGCTGGAGGACAGGGGTTTCCTCTAGCTACACCTTC,CASSWRTGVSSSYTF
NA,TRBV11-3,NA,TRBJ2-7,TGTGCCAGCAGTCCTTCCTACGAGCAGTACTTC,CASSPSYEQYF
NA,TRBV7-2,NA,TRBJ2-3,TGTGCCAGCAGCCCATCAGCGGGCCATACGCAGTATTTT,CASSPSAGHTQYF
NA,TRBV6-5,few,TRBJ1-1,TGTGCCAGCAGAGGTTACAGGGTAAAGAACACTGAAGCTTTCTTT,CASRGYRVKNTEAFF
NA,TRBV7-9,few,TRBJ2-5,TGTGCCAGCAGCTTCCGCCGAGGGAGGGGGGTATCAGAGACCCAGTACTTC,CASSFRRGRGVSETQYF
NA,TRBV5-4,NA,TRBJ2-3,TGTGCCAGCAGCTTGGGAGGAAGCGGGAGCACAGATACGCAGTATTTT,CASSLGGSGSTDTQYF
TRBD1,TRBV3-1/TRBV3-2,once,TRBJ2-3,TGTGCCAGCAGGAGGACAGGGGGCACAGATACGCAGTATTTT,CASRRTGGTDTQYF
TRBD1,TRBV19,few,TRBJ2-3,TGTGCCAGTAGTAGGACAGGGCGCCCATCCTCTAGCACAGATACGCAGTATTTT,CASSRTGRPSSSTDTQYF
NA,TRBV9,once,TRBJ1-5,TGTGCCAGCAGCGCTACAGATAGCAATCAGCCCCAGCATTTT,CASSATDSNQPQHF
NA,TRBV11-3,NA,TRBJ1-1,TGTGCCAGCAGCTTCTCGAGAACTGAAGCTTTCTTT,CASSFSRTEAFF
NA,TRBV30,once,TRBJ1-3,TGTGCCTGGAGTGTAATTTGGTCGTCAGGGTCTGGAAACACCATATATTTT,CAWSVIWSSGSGNTIYF
TRBD1,TRBV12-5,NA,TRBJ1-1,TGTGCTAGTGACCTAGACAGGGTGCGGGGAGCTTTCTTT,CASDLDRVRGAFF
TRBD1,TRBV5-4,NA,TRBJ1-2,TGTGCCAGCAGCGACGGAGGGGGCGGCTACACCTTC,CASSDGGGGYTF